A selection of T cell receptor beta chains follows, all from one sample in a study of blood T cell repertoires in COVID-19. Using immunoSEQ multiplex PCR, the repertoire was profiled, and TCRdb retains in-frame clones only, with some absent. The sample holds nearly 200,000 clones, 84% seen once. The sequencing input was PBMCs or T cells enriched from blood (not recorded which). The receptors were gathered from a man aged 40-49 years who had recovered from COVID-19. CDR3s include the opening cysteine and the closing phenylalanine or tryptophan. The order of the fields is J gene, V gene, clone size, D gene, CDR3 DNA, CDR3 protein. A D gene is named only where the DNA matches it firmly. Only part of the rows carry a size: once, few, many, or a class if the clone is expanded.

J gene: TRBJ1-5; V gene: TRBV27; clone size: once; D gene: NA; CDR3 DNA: TGTGCCAGCAGTTTAATAGCAGGGGTGCAGCCCCAGCATTTT; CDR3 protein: CASSLIAGVQPQHF
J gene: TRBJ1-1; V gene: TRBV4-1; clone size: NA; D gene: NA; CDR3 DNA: TGCGCCAGCAGCCAAGCTCTGAATAACAGGGCACCAGCTTTCTTT; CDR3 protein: CASSQALNNRAPAFF
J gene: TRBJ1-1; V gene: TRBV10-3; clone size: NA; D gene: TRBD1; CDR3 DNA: TGTGCCACGGCGACAGGGTGGGTCACTGAAGCTTTCTTT; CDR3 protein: CATATGWVTEAFF
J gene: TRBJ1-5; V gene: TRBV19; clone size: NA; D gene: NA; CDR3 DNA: TGTGCCAGTAGTATTTTTAAACAGGGAGCCCAGCCCCAGCATTTT; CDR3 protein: CASSIFKQGAQPQHF
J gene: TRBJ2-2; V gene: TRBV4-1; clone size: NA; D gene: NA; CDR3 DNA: TGCGCCAGCAGCCAAGAGCGGAAGACGGCGGGGCTCGTTAATAACACCGGGGAGCTGTTTTTT; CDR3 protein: CASSQERKTAGLVNNTGELFF
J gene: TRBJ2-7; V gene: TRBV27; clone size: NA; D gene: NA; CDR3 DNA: TGTGCCAGCAGTCGCGCAGGGTCGTCAGTGTACGAGCAGTACTTC; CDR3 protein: CASSRAGSSVYEQYF
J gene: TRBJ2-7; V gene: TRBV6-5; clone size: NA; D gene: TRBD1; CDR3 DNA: TGTGCCAGCAAAAGGACAGGCTCCTACGAGCAGTACTTC; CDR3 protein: CASKRTGSYEQYF
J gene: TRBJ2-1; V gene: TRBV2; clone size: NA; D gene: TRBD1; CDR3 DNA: TGTGCCAGCAGTACCGGGACAGGAAATGAGCAGTTCTTC; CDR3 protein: CASSTGTGNEQFF
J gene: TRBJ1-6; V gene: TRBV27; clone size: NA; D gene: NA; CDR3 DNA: TGTGCCAGCAGTTCCCCCGCGTCACCCCTCCACTTT; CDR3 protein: CASSSPASPLHF
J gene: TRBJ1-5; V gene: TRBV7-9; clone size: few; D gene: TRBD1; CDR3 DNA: TGTGCCAGCAGCACGGGGACAGGGATGCGCAATCAGCCCCAGCATTTT; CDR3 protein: CASSTGTGMRNQPQHF
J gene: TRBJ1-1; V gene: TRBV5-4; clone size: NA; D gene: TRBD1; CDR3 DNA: TGTGCCAGCAGCTGGGGGACAGGGCCGGTTTTGGGGAAAGCTTTCTTT; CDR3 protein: CASSWGTGPVLGKAFF
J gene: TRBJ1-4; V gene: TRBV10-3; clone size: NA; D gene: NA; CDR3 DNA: TGTGCCATCAGCGAACACACAACTAATGAAAAACTGTTTTTT; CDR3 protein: CAISEHTTNEKLFF
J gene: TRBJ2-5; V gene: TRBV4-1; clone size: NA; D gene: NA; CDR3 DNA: TGCGCCAGCAGCCTCGGCAGTGGGGGAGGTCGAGAGACCCAGTACTTC; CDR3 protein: CASSLGSGGGRETQYF
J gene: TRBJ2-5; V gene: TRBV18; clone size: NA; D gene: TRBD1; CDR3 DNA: TGTGCCAGCTCACCCCAGGGGACAGGCCAAGAGACCCAGTACTTC; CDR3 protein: CASSPQGTGQETQYF
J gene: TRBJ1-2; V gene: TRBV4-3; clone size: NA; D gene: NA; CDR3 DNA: TGCGCCAGCAGCCAAGATGGCGGTCCTAACTATGGCTACACCTTC; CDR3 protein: CASSQDGGPNYGYTF
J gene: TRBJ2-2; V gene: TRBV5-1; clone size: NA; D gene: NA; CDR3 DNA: TGCGCCAGCAGACCAGCGGACTGGTACACCGGGGAGCTGTTTTTT; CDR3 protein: CASRPADWYTGELFF
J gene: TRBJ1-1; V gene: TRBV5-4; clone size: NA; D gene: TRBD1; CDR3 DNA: TGTGCCAGCAGCGCCTGGGACAGTGAGAACACTGAAGCTTTCTTT; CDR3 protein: CASSAWDSENTEAFF
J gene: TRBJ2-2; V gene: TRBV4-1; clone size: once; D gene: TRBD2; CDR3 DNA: TGCGCCAGCAGCCAACGCGTCGGACTAGCGGGGGGGCCGCGGACCGGGGAGCTGTTTTTT; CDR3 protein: CASSQRVGLAGGPRTGELFF
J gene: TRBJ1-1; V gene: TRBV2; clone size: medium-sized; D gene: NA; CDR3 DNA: TGTGCCAGCAGTGACGGGTTGGGCACTGAAGCTTTCTTT; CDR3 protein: CASSDGLGTEAFF
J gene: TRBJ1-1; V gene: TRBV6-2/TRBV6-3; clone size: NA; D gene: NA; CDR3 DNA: TGTGCCAGCAGTTACGGGCGCAGGATGAACACTGAAGCTTTCTTT; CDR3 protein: CASSYGRRMNTEAFF
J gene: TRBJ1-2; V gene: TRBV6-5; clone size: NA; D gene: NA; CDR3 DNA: TGTGCCAGCAGTCACGACAGAAACTATGGCTACACCTTC; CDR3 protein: CASSHDRNYGYTF
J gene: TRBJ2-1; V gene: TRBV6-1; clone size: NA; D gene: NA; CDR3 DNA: TGTGCCAGCAGTGTTAGGACAGCACACTCCTACAATGAGCAGTTCTTC; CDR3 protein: CASSVRTAHSYNEQFF
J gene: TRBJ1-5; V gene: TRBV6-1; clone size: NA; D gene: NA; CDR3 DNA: TGTGCCAGCAGTGATGCGGGGGTCGCCAATCAGCCCCAGCATTTT; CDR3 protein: CASSDAGVANQPQHF
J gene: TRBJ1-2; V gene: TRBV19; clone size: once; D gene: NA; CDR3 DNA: TGTGCCAGTAGGAACCTAGACAGATACTATGGCTACACCTTC; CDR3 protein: CASRNLDRYYGYTF
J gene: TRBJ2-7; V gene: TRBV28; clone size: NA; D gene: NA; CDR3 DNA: TGTGCCAGCAGTTTGGGTTGGGGCTTTCGCGAGCAGTACTTC; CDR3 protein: CASSLGWGFREQYF
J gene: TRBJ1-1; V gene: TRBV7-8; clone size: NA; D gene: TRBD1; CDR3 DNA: TGTGCCAGCAGCCCGCCGACAGGGGGCTATACTGAAGCTTTCTTT; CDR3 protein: CASSPPTGGYTEAFF
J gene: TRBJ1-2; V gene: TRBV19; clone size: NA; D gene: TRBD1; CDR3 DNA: TGTGCCAGTAAGACAGGGACAGACCGCTATGGCTACACCTTC; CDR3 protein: CASKTGTDRYGYTF
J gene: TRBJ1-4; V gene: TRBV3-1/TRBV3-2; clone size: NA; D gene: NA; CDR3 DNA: TGTGCCAGCAGCCGCGGCGGCTCAACTAATGAAAAACTGTTTTTT; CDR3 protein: CASSRGGSTNEKLFF
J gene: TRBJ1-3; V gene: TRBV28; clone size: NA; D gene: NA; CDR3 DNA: TGTGCCAGCAGTTTAGAGGGGGGAGGGGACACCATATATTTT; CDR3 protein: CASSLEGGGDTIYF
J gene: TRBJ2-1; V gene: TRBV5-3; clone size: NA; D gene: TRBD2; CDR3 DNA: TGTGCCAGAAGCCGGGGGGCTAGCGGGGGCTACAATGAGCAGTTCTTC; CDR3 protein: CARSRGASGGYNEQFF
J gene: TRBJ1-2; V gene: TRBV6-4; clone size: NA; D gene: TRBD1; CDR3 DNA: TGTGCCAGCAGCCCCTCGACAGGGTTGGACTATGGCTACACCTTC; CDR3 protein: CASSPSTGLDYGYTF
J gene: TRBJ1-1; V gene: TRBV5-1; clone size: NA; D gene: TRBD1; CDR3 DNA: TGCGCCAGCAGCCGGGACAGGAACACTGAAGCTTTCTTT; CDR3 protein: CASSRDRNTEAFF
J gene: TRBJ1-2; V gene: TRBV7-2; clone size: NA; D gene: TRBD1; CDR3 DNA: TGTGCCAGCAGCCCTGGGACAGGGCGTGGCTACACCTTC; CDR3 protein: CASSPGTGRGYTF
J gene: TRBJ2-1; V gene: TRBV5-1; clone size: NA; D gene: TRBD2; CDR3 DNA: TGCGCCAGCAGCGTGAAGCGGGGGGGTATCAATGAGCAGTTCTTC; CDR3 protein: CASSVKRGGINEQFF
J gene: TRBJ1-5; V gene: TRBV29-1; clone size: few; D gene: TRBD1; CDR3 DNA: TGCAGCGTTGGCCTCTCGGGACAGAGCAATCAGCCCCAGCATTTT; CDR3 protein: CSVGLSGQSNQPQHF
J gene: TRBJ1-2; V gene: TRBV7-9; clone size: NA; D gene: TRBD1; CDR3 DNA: TGTGCCAGCAGCCCAAAAGGGGGACAGGGTTATGGCTACACCTTC; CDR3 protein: CASSPKGGQGYGYTF
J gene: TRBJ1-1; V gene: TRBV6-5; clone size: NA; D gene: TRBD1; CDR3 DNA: TGTGCCAGCAGCTCGGGACAGGGGAACACTGAAGCTTTCTTT; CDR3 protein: CASSSGQGNTEAFF
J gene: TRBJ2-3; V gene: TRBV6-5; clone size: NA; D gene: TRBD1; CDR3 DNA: TGTGCCAGCAGTTACGATCGAGGGGGCTCAGATACGCAGTATTTT; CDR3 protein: CASSYDRGGSDTQYF
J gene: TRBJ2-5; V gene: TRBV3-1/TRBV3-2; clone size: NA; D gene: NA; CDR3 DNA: TGTGCCAGCAGCCACGGGACTGGCGAAGAGACCCAGTACTTC; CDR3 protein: CASSHGTGEETQYF
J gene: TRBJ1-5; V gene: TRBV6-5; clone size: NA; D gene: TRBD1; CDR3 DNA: TGTGCCAGCAGTAGACAGGGTGGAACTCAGCCCCAGCATTTT; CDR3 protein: CASSRQGGTQPQHF
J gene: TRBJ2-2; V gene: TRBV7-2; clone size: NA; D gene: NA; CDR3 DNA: TGTGCCAGCAGCTTAGTTCGTACGGGGAACACCGGGGAGCTGTTTTTT; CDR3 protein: CASSLVRTGNTGELFF
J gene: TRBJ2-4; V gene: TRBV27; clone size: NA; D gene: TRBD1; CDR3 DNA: TGTGCCAGCAGTTCGGGACAGGCGGCCAAAAACATTCAGTACTTC; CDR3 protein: CASSSGQAAKNIQYF
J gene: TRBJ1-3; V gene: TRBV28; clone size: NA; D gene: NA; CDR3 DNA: TGTGCCAGCAGTTCCCCTCCTTTCTCTGGAAACACCATATATTTT; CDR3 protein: CASSSPPFSGNTIYF
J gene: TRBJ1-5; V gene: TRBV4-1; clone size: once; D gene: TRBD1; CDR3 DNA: TGCGCCAGCAGCCCGGGCGGGACAGGGTACAATCAGCCCCAGCATTTT; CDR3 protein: CASSPGGTGYNQPQHF
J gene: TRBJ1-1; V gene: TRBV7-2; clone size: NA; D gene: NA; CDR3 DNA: TGTGCCAGCAGCCCCCAGATGGTCAGGGAGGGATACACTGAAGCTTTCTTT; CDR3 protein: CASSPQMVREGYTEAFF
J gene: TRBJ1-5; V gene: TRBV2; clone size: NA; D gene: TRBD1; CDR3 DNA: TGTGCCAGCAGCGAAATGAGCGGCAGGGGGTGTAGTCAGCCCCAGCATTTT; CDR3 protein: CASSEMSGRGCSQPQHF
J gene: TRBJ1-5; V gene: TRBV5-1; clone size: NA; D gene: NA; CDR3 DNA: TGCGCCAGCAGCTTGGGCGGCAGCAATCAGCCCCAGCATTTT; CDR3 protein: CASSLGGSNQPQHF
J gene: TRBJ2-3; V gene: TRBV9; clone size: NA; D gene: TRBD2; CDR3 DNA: TGTGCCAGCAGCGCCCAGACTAGCGGGGCGAAGTATTTT; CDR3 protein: CASSAQTSGAKYF